This TCR beta chain stems from a study of blood T cell repertoires in COVID-19. Study-level background: Collection of acute and convalescent COVID-19 samples took place in the United States, Italy and Spain. T cells, B-cell-depleted T cells, or PBMCs supplied cDNA or gDNA.

Clinical histories supplied by participants themselves formed the basis of cohort assignment. The germline V gene has CDR1 WNHNN and CDR2 SYGVQD (reference sequence). J was trimmed by 8 bases and V by 2 bases; bases with no gene match: 0. CDR3 length equals 13 residues. Methods used by the authors: The assay estimated nucleated cells by amplifying reference gene primers. The repertoire was sequenced with immunoSEQ multiplex PCR; TCRdb's copy has only in-frame clones and lacks some. The V and J calls and the clone size are those of that table, but D and trimming were determined from the DNA. The sample carries 300,000 to 500,000 clones, approximately 87% recorded once.

Sequenced input: PBMCs or T cells enriched from blood (not recorded which). The source is a woman in her thirties with acute COVID-19. This chain uses TRBV10-1 with TRBJ2-1, with TRBD1 matching over 10 bases. This CDR3 reads CASSEGTGDEQFF. Written as DNA, the CDR3 is TGCGCCAGCAGTGAGGGGACAGGGGATGAGCAGTTCTTC.